This T cell receptor beta chain was retrieved from a study of CD8+ T cells in alopecia areata. Regarding this clone: As yet, its antigen is unknown. Here the gene names and germline are mouse. The CDR3 end is not reached by the read, which stops 4 residues before it; the germline J gene fills it in.

Sorting of pooled cutaneous lymph node cells used CD4, CD8alpha, NKG2D, NKG2ACE and other markers. After isolation, RNA underwent reverse transcription to generate cDNA as the sequencing template. TCRdb's copy holds only in-frame clones and misses some; the assay was immunoSEQ multiplex PCR. This sample comprises 3,800 or so clones, none seen once only. Germline V gene data show CDR1 as NNHDY and CDR2 as SYVADS. The CDR3 loop spans 14 amino acids. Study-wide points: Lesional tissue from the scalp (especially in alopecia totalis/universalis) showed higher clonality than normal scalp. Scalp samples also yield sequences of resident alphabeta T cells from normal skin.

The sequencing sample was made of CD8+ T cells sorted from a lymph node. The sequence was obtained from a C3H/HeJ mouse with alopecia areata. This strain has MHC haplotype H2-k. The gene calls are TRBV13-3 and TRBJ2-1, with 10 bases aligning to TRBD2. Incomplete CDR3 DNA: TGTGCCAGCAGGCCTGGGGGGGCTGGCGCT. It is translated as CASRPGGAGA. The complete CDR3 sequence is CASRPGGAGAEQFF.